This T cell receptor (beta chain) was found in a study of blood T cell repertoires in COVID-19 (dated by TCRdb to the early 2020s). Turning to the overall study: Samples covering the acute and convalescent phases of COVID-19 were provided by collaborators in the United States, Italy and Spain. The dataset comprised deeply sampled blood TCRbeta repertoires from subjects exposed to, actively infected with, or recovered from COVID-19. Where available, HLA class I and class II types were obtained from metadata supplied by the sample provider rather than from assay-based typing. Nearly every sample came with metadata listing a de-identified subject ID, COVID-19 status, age in years and sex. The samples were drawn from the first 160 participants of the ongoing ImmuneRACE study and from over 950 subjects provided by 6 global collaborators. The repertoires were released in a freely available public database intended as a resource for research on the immune response to SARS-CoV-2. The material from the prospective study consisted of cDNA or gDNA derived from T cells, B-cell-depleted T cells, or PBMCs. The research as a whole found: The quantity of clinical and demographic metadata differed by source and by participant and was supplied without curation.

The immunoSEQ Assay, a bias-controlled multiplex PCR, was used to amplify TCRbeta CDR3 regions from genomic DNA. The authors processed their data as follows. Nucleated cell counts per sample were estimated from amplification of reference gene primers within the assay. To quantify the absolute abundance of each unique TCRbeta CDR3 rearrangement, sequence reads were collapsed and filtered. For each sample, productive Simpson clonality was calculated as the square root of Simpson's diversity index over productive rearrangements. Imported from immuneACCESS, the table was reduced by TCRdb to in-frame sequences with V and J called. These copies leave out some clones; in studies compared against another copy, an unresolved V gene accounts for under half, and the cause of the remainder is not known. The V and J calls and clone size come from that table; D and trimming were worked out from the DNA. For this sample the table gives about 160,000 clones, of which about 90% were detected only once. 4.8% of the sample belongs to the ten largest clones.

In Seattle, one collaborating source enrolled patients while the infection was active and tracked those patients longitudinally over the course of disease. Collaborating institutions collected whole blood in K2EDTA tubes following their own protocols. For TCRbeta analysis, collaborator samples were shipped as frozen whole blood, as isolated PBMCs, or as DNA extracted from either sample type. Ends trimmed: V by 6 bases, J by 8 bases; bases unmatched to a gene: 4. Per the germline V gene, MNHEY is the CDR1 and SVGAGI is the CDR2. The CDR3 covers 12 residues, taking in both the cysteine and the phenylalanine. The entry retains the CDR3 DNA only, 36 bases that are in frame from base 1. Remarks on this clone: What this receptor recognizes is not known. Base qualities are not provided; no much larger clone lies one nucleotide away.

The sequenced sample was peripheral blood. The chain is assembled from TRBV6-5 and TRBJ2-1; 7 middle bases align to TRBD2. The receptor's source is a man aged 25-40 years with COVID-19, enrolled during active disease. Here the CDR3 is given as CASSKAGDEQFF. The nucleotide sequence reads TGTGCCAGCAGCAAGGCGGGGGATGAGCAGTTCTTC.